What follows are 8 T cell receptor beta chains derived from one specimen sequenced in a study of CD8 T cells in ankylosing spondylitis. TCRdb called the 5' RACE reads again in MiXCR, with one record for every CDR3 protein. The sample holds over 700,000 distinct CDR3 sequences, roughly 20% seen once. Study findings and constraints: Made up of eight highly homologous variants, a TCR beta motif appeared characteristic of ankylosing spondylitis blood.

Their cognate antigens are unknown. Sequencing used blood, either unsorted or a sorted T cell fraction (not recorded which). All receptors come from a male donor with ankylosing spondylitis.

This clonotype came up a few times. This sequence joins TRBV29-1 and TRBJ2-5; D not resolved. Looked up from germline, CDR1 is SQVTM and CDR2 is ANQGSEA. The CDR3 covers 14 residues. V dropped 3 bases and J dropped 1 base, with 12 bases sitting between them. As DNA, the CDR3 is TGCAGCGTTGACCTTCGGACCGCCCAAGAGACCCAGTACTTC. Amino acid sequence: CSVDLRTAQETQYF.

There are a few counts of this clonotype. The chain recombines TRBV5-1 with TRBJ2-2; D unclear. Germline CDR1 reads SGHRS; CDR2 reads YFSETQ. The CDR3 extends over 17 amino acids. Deletions cut 1 base from V and 5 bases from J, with 18 bases between. This CDR3 reads CASSLRDPRPDTGELFF. The CDR3 DNA is TGCGCCAGCAGCTTGAGAGACCCCAGGCCGGATACCGGGGAGCTGTTTTTT.

The sample holds a few counts of this clonotype. J is TRBJ1-1 and V is TRBV7-9; D not certain. The germline CDR1 and CDR2 sequences are SEHNR and FQNEAQ (reference sequence). The V gene lost 1 base and the J gene lost 0 bases, with 9 bases spanning the gap. The CDR3 is 15 residues long. The CDR3 region is CASSLVAGLNTEAFF. CDR3 nucleotides: TGTGCCAGCAGCTTAGTTGCAGGTTTGAACACTGAAGCTTTCTTT.

The chain is built from TRBV5-1 and TRBJ2-7, with TRBD1 as a possible D gene (6 bases). Trimming shortened V by 0 bases and J by 0 bases, and 10 bases separated the two germline ends. CDR3 size: 15 residues. Germline V CDR1 and CDR2: SGHRS, YFSETQ. CDR3 loop: CASSLVRGISYEQYF. The CDR3 bases are TGCGCCAGCAGCTTGGTCAGGGGAATCTCCTACGAGCAGTACTTC.

The gene calls are TRBV24-1 and TRBJ1-1; D uncertain. This CDR3 has 15 amino acids. Germline assignment: CDR1 KGHDR and CDR2 SFDVKD. V lost 4 bases, J lost 4 bases, and 15 bases lay in between. As DNA, the CDR3 is TGTGCCACCAGTGAAGAAGACGGCTCTTCCACTGAAGCTTTCTTT. Encoded protein: CATSEEDGSSTEAFF.

Notes on this clonotype: This may come from a read error, since a much larger clone is one base off. The chain combines TRBV6-1 with TRBJ1-5; 9 bases align to TRBD1. This CDR3 is built from 14 residues. Trimming cost V 6 bases and J 4 bases; bases outside gene matches: 4. CDR1 and CDR2 from the germline V gene are MNHNS and SASEGT. The chain's CDR3 is CASRSGTGNQPQHF. CDR3 DNA: TGTGCCAGCAGATCCGGGACAGGGAATCAGCCCCAGCATTTT.

This clonotype was counted a few times. The gene calls are TRBV5-1 and TRBJ2-2; TRBD2 aligns across 12 bases. This CDR3 comprises 19 residues. After removal of 0 bases from V and 1 base from J, the junction contained 7 bases not matched to a gene. From germline, CDR1 is SGHRS and CDR2 YFSETQ. The CDR3 DNA follows: TGCGCCAGCAGCTTGGTACTAGCGGGAGGTACGCGGAACACCGGGGAGCTGTTTTTT. Amino acids: CASSLVLAGGTRNTGELFF.

This CDR3 is CASSEMGTSENSPLHF. The CDR3 DNA reads TGTGCCAGCAGTGAAATGGGGACATCAGAAAATTCACCCCTCCACTTT. The chain uses TRBV25-1 and TRBJ1-6; possibly TRBD1 for D (6 bases). Germline CDR1 MGHDK, CDR2 SYGVNS. CDR3 length: 16 residues. Trimming removed 2 bases at V and 7 bases at J, with 15 bases between.